Listed below are T cell receptor beta chains from one sample, sequenced in a study of cytomegalovirus exposure and HLA in healthy donors. Profiled with immunoSEQ multiplex PCR; TCRdb holds only in-frame clones, not every one. Among about 130,000 clones listed, roughly 78% were seen once. Sequencing used PBMCs. These receptors came from a male donor in good health and CMV-seronegative. CDR3s include the opening cysteine and the closing phenylalanine or tryptophan.

TRBJ1-6 16 TRBV11-2 CASSLGTGPGNSPLHF
TRBJ1-1 14 TRBV14 CASRKSYRGTEAFF
TRBJ1-6 14 TRBV10-1 CARDRGRKNSPLHF
TRBJ2-7 11 TRBV6-6 CASSFGLESYF
TRBJ1-1 16 TRBV4-1 CASSTGTGVMNTEAFF
TRBJ1-6 17 TRBV30 CAWSSTDRGGNNSPLHF
TRBJ1-5 15 TRBV30 CAWSPLGQAYQPQHF
TRBJ1-3 16 TRBV10-3 CAIGKGGAESGNTIYF
TRBJ2-7 17 TRBV7-9 CASGLFPGTQSSYEQYF
TRBJ1-2 13 TRBV7-9 CASSLTVNYGYTF